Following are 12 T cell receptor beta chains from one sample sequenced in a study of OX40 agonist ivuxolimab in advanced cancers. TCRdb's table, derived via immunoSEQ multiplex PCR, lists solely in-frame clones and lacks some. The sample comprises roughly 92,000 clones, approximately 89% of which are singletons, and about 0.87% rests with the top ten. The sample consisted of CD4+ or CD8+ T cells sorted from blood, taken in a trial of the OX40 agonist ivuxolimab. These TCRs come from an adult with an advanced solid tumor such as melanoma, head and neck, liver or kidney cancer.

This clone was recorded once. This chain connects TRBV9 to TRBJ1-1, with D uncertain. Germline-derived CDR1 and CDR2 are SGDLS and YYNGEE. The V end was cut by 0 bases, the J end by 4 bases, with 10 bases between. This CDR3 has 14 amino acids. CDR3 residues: CASSVAPGFTEAFF. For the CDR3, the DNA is TGTGCCAGCAGCGTAGCTCCGGGGTTCACTGAAGCTTTCTTT. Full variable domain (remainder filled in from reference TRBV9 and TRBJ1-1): DSGVTQTPKHLITATGQRVTLRCSPRSGDLSVYWYQQSLDQGLQFLIQYYNGEERAKGNILERFSAQQFPDLHSELNLSSLELGDSALYFCASSVAPGFTEAFFGQGTRLTVV.

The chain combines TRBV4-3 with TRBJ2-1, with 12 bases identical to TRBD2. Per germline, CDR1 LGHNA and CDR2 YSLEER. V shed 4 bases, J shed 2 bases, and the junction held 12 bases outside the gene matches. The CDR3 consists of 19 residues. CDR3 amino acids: CASSPSASGRGWAYNEQFF. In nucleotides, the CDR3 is TGCGCCAGCAGCCCATCTGCTAGCGGGAGGGGATGGGCCTACAATGAGCAGTTCTTC.

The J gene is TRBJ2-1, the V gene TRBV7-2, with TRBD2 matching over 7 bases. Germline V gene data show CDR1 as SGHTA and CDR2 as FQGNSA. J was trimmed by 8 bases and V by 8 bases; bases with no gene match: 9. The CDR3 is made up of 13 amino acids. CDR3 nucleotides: TGTGCCAGCCACGGGAGGAGAGGCTATGAGCAGTTCTTC. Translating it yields CASHGRRGYEQFF.

As DNA, the CDR3 is TGTGCCAGCACCATAATCGGCGGGTCAGCCTACGAGCAGTACTTC. Residues: CASTIIGGSAYEQYF. V usage is TRBV7-2 and J usage is TRBJ2-7; a possible D gene is TRBD2 (5 bases). There are 15 residues in the CDR3. The ends were cut back, 7 bases at V and 2 bases at J, with 18 bases in the middle. The germline V gene has CDR1 SGHTA and CDR2 FQGNSA.

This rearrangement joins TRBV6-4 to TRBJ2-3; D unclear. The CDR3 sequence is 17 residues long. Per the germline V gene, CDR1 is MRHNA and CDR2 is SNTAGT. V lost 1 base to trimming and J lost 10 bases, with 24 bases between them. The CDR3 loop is CASSDWPPRTDRPSQYF. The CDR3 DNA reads TGTGCCAGCAGTGACTGGCCCCCAAGGACGGACCGACCCTCGCAGTATTTT.

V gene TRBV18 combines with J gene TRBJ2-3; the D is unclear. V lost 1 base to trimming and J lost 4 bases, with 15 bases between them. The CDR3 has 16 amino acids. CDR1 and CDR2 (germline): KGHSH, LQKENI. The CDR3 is CASSPLGNVPPDTQYF. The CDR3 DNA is TGTGCCAGCTCACCACTTGGAAACGTCCCCCCAGATACGCAGTATTTT.

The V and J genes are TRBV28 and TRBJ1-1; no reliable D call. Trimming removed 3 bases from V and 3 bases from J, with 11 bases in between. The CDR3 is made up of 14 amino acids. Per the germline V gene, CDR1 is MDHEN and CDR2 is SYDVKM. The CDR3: CASSFWGGDTEAFF. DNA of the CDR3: TGTGCCAGCAGTTTTTGGGGTGGGGACACTGAAGCTTTCTTT.

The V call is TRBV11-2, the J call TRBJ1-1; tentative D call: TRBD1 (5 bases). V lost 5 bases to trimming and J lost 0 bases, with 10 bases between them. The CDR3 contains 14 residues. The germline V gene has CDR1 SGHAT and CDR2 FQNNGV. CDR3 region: CASSQDTMNTEAFF. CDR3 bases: TGTGCCAGCAGCCAGGACACGATGAACACTGAAGCTTTCTTT.

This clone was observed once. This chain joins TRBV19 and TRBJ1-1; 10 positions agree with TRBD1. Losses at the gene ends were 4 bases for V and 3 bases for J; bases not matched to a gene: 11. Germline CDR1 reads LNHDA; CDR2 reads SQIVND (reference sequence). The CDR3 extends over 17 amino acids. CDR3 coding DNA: TGTGCCAGTAGTAGGCCGGGACAGGGGATTGGGGACACTGAAGCTTTCTTT. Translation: CASSRPGQGIGDTEAFF. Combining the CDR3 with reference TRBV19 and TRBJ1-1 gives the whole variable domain DGGITQSPKYLFRKEGQNVTLSCEQNLNHDAMYWYRQDPGQGLRLIYYSQIVNDFQKGDIAEGYSVSREKKESFPLTVTSAQKNPTAFYLCASSRPGQGIGDTEAFFGQGTRLTVV.

The CDR3 is CASRGNREATEAFF. The CDR3 region has the DNA TGCGCCAGCAGGGGGAACAGGGAGGCCACTGAAGCTTTCTTT. The V and J genes are TRBV5-1 and TRBJ1-1; TRBD1 might be the D (6 bases). The CDR3 has 14 amino acids. V was cut by 5 bases and J by 4 bases, with 15 bases left in between. Germline V gene lookup returns CDR1 SGHRS and CDR2 YFSETQ.

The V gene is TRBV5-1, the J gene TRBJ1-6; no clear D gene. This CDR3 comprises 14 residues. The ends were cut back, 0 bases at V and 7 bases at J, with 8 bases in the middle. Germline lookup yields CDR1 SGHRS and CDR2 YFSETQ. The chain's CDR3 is CASSLGQNNSPLHF. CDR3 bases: TGCGCCAGCAGCTTGGGGCAGAACAATTCACCCCTCCACTTT. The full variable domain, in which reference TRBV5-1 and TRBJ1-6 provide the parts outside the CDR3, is KAGVTQTPRYLIKTRGQQVTLSCSPISGHRSVSWYQQTPGQGLQFLFEYFSETQRNKGNFPGRFSGRQFSNSRSEMNVSTLELGDSALYLCASSLGQNNSPLHFGNGTRLTVT.

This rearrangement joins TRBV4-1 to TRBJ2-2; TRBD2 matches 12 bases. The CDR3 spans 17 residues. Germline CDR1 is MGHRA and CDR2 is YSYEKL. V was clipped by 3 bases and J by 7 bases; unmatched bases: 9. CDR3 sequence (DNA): TGCGCCAGCAGCCACTCTAGCGGGAGGGCCGGCGACGGGGAGCTGTTTTTT. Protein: CASSHSSGRAGDGELFF.